This entry lists 9 T cell receptor beta chains sequenced from one sample in a study of blood T cell repertoires in COVID-19. Produced via immunoSEQ multiplex PCR; TCRdb's table is partial and in-frame only. Of roughly 230,000 clones in the sample, roughly 91% were seen once. The material sequenced was PBMCs or T cells enriched from blood (not recorded which). These receptors were obtained from a man aged 25-40 years in a cohort exposed to, infected with or recovered from COVID-19 (not recorded which).

V gene TRBV2 combines with J gene TRBJ2-3; D is possibly TRBD2 (6 bases). This CDR3 contains 16 residues. V was clipped by 4 bases and J by 2 bases, with 16 bases between them. Germline V gene data show CDR1 as SNHLY and CDR2 as FYNNEI. CDR3 protein: CASSGGGKKVTDTQYF. CDR3 nucleotides: TGTGCCAGCAGTGGGGGCGGGAAGAAAGTCACAGATACGCAGTATTTT.

V usage is TRBV7-8 and J usage is TRBJ2-1; 8 nucleotides line up with TRBD1. In germline, CDR1 is SGHVS, CDR2 FQNEAQ. The V gene end was trimmed by 5 bases and the J gene end by 2 bases; junction bases not matched to a gene: 5. The CDR3 spans 15 residues. The CDR3 bases are TGTGCCAGCAGCCCGCAGGGGGCGGCCTACAATGAGCAGTTCTTC. It encodes CASSPQGAAYNEQFF.

The chain links TRBV5-8 to TRBJ1-2; D not certain. CDR3 length: 12 residues. Germline CDR1 reads SGHTS; CDR2 reads YDEGEE. Deletions cut 1 base from V and 5 bases from J, with 6 bases between. The CDR3 region is CASSLQRYGYTF. For the CDR3, the DNA is TGTGCCAGCAGCTTGCAACGGTATGGCTACACCTTC.

The J gene is TRBJ1-1, the V gene TRBV28; D possibly corresponds to TRBD1 (5 bases). Germline CDR1 and CDR2: MDHEN and SYDVKM. Trimming shortened V by 6 bases and J by 6 bases, and 14 bases separated the two germline ends. CDR3 length equals 13 residues. The CDR3 nucleotides are TGTGCCAGCAGAGGACAAGTTAACGCTGAAGCTTTCTTT. Translated: CASRGQVNAEAFF.

The V gene is TRBV14, the J gene TRBJ1-1; D remains ambiguous. The CDR3 has 12 residues. Per the germline V gene, CDR1 is SGHDN and CDR2 is FVKESK. Trimming left V 0 bases short and J 11 bases short, with 10 bases between. The CDR3 here is CASSQDTLRAFF. The CDR3 region has the DNA TGTGCCAGCAGCCAAGACACCCTGAGGGCTTTCTTT.

V usage is TRBV7-3 and J usage is TRBJ2-5; D uncertain. Germline lookup yields CDR1 SGHTA and CDR2 FQGTGA. This CDR3 comprises 13 residues. Between the trimmed V and J ends, which lost 5 bases and 5 bases, there was a span of 12 bases. The CDR3 is CASSRLKTETQYF. The DNA of the CDR3 is TGTGCCAGCAGCCGTCTAAAAACCGAGACCCAGTACTTC.

This chain links TRBV13 with TRBJ2-7, with D perhaps TRBD2 (6 bases). The V end was cut by 1 base, the J end by 5 bases, with 18 bases between. CDR1 and CDR2 from the germline V gene are PRHDT and FYEKMQ (reference sequence). The CDR3 contains 16 residues. The CDR3 is CASSLDPFIAGNEQYF. For the CDR3, the DNA is TGTGCCAGCAGCTTAGACCCCTTTATCGCGGGGAACGAGCAGTACTTC.

The V call is TRBV7-9, the J call TRBJ1-6, with 7 bases that match TRBD1. The V gene's germline CDR1 is SEHNR and CDR2 FQNEAQ (reference sequence). With V trimmed by 3 bases and J by 6 bases, 5 bases remained unmatched. This CDR3 has 15 amino acids. CDR3 amino acids: CASSFADRANSPLHF. The DNA for the CDR3 is TGTGCCAGCAGCTTCGCAGACAGGGCTAATTCACCCCTCCACTTT.

The gene calls are TRBV5-8 and TRBJ2-7; weak D call: TRBD2 (5 bases). CDR3 length: 13 residues. From germline, CDR1 is SGHTS and CDR2 YDEGEE. The V end lost 2 bases, the J end lost 0 bases, and 6 bases lay between the germline ends. The CDR3 DNA sequence: TGTGCCAGCAGCTTAGGGAGCTCCTACGAGCAGTACTTC. The encoded protein is CASSLGSSYEQYF.